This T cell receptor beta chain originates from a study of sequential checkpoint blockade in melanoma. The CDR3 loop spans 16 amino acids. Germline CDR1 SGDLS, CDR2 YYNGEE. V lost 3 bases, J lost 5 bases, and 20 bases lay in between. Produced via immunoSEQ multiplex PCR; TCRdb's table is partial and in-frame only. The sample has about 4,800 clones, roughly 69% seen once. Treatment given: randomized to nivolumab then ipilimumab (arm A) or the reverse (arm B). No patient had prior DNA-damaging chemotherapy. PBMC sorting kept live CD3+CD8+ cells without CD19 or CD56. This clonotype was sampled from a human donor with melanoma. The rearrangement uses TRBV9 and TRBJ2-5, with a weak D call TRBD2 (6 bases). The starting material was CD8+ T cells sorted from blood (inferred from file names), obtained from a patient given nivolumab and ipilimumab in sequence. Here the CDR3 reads CASSGPSGRREETQYF. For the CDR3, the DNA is TGTGCCAGCAGCGGCCCCTCAGGCAGGAGGGAGGAGACCCAGTACTTC.